A selection of T cell receptor beta chains follows, all from one sample in a study of blood T cell repertoires in COVID-19. Libraries were prepared by immunoSEQ multiplex PCR; TCRdb keeps only in-frame clonotypes and omits some of them. The sample contains 85,000 to 110,000 clones, about 85% of which appear only once. The sample was peripheral blood. These TCRs come from a man between 45 and 60 years old in a cohort sampled during active COVID-19. CDR3s include the opening cysteine and the closing phenylalanine or tryptophan. Fields, in order: clone size, J gene, V gene, D gene, CDR3 protein, CDR3 DNA. The D gene is left open where the match is weak. For some rows the clone size is stated as once, few or many, or as a class when expanded; others skip it.

. | TRBJ2-4 | TRBV5-5 | . | CASSLDLGDIQYF | TGTGCCAGCAGCTTGGACTTAGGGGACATTCAGTACTTC
. | TRBJ1-4 | TRBV6-2/TRBV6-3 | . | CASSSPRQERNEKLFF | TGTGCCAGCAGTTCCCCTCGACAGGAGCGTAATGAAAAACTGTTTTTT
. | TRBJ2-5 | TRBV7-9 | TRBD1 | CASSLALSQGKETQYF | TGTGCCAGCAGCTTAGCCTTATCACAGGGGAAAGAGACCCAGTACTTC
. | TRBJ2-5 | TRBV5-4 | . | CASSLDVYQETQYF | TGTGCCAGCAGCTTGGATGTCTACCAAGAGACCCAGTACTTC
. | TRBJ2-4 | TRBV11-3 | . | CASSLTGNIQYF | TGTGCCAGCAGCTTAACCGGGAACATTCAGTACTTC
. | TRBJ1-6 | TRBV2 | . | CASSSRAGDNSPLHF | TGTGCCAGCAGTTCCAGGGCCGGAGATAATTCACCCCTCCACTTT
. | TRBJ2-3 | TRBV2 | . | CASSEQGLERDTQYF | TGTGCCAGCAGTGAGCAAGGACTGGAGAGGGATACGCAGTATTTT
. | TRBJ1-6 | TRBV27 | TRBD1 | CASSPGTGSVSPLHF | TGTGCCAGCAGTCCAGGGACAGGGTCGGTTTCACCCCTCCACTTT
. | TRBJ2-2 | TRBV3-1/TRBV3-2 | . | CASRRRTNTGELFF | TGTGCCAGCAGGAGGCGTACGAACACCGGGGAGCTGTTTTTT
. | TRBJ1-4 | TRBV18 | TRBD1 | CASSPNAGGNEKLFF | TGTGCCAGCTCACCGAATGCAGGGGGTAATGAAAAACTGTTTTTT
. | TRBJ1-1 | TRBV28 | . | CASSLVGRAEAFF | TGTGCCAGCAGTTTGGTGGGGAGGGCTGAAGCTTTCTTT
. | TRBJ2-1 | TRBV11-2 | TRBD2 | CASSLGLAGANEQFF | TGTGCCAGCAGCCTGGGACTAGCGGGGGCCAATGAGCAGTTCTTC
. | TRBJ1-4 | TRBV2 | . | CASMRVEKLFF | TGTGCCAGCATGCGGGTCGAAAAACTGTTTTTT
. | TRBJ1-5 | TRBV5-4 | . | CASGIMGGASNQPQHF | TGTGCCAGCGGAATTATGGGGGGGGCCAGCAATCAGCCCCAGCATTTT
. | TRBJ2-2 | TRBV15 | . | CATSREGGNTGELFF | TGTGCCACCAGCAGAGAAGGGGGGAACACCGGGGAGCTGTTTTTT
. | TRBJ1-5 | TRBV7-8 | . | CAGATGFNQPQHF | TGTGCCGGGGCTACAGGGTTTAATCAGCCCCAGCATTTT
. | TRBJ1-4 | TRBV29-1 | TRBD1 | CSVEAGQGIRGEKLFF | TGCAGCGTTGAAGCGGGACAGGGGATCCGCGGTGAAAAACTGTTTTTT
few | TRBJ2-6 | TRBV7-9 | . | CASSRQDSVSGANVLTF | TGTGCCAGCAGCCGACAGGACTCCGTCTCTGGGGCCAACGTCCTGACTTTC
once | TRBJ2-3 | TRBV24-1 | TRBD1 | CATSPMRTGVSPDTQYF | TGTGCCACCAGCCCCATGCGGACAGGGGTCTCGCCAGATACGCAGTATTTT
. | TRBJ1-3 | TRBV5-4 | TRBD1 | CASSSGQARNTIYF | TGTGCCAGCAGCTCGGGACAGGCTAGAAACACCATATATTTT
few | TRBJ2-1 | TRBV29-1 | . | CSVGAGSSSYNEQFF | TGCAGCGTTGGCGCCGGGTCCAGCTCCTACAATGAGCAGTTCTTC
. | TRBJ2-2 | TRBV20-1 | . | CSANGGPGVFF | TGCAGTGCTAATGGAGGGCCGGGAGTGTTTTTT